Presented here are 18 T cell receptor beta chains from one specimen sequenced in a study of tumor-infiltrating lymphocytes in primary liver carcinoma. Total RNA (around 500 ng) served as template for TCR beta cDNA synthesis primed by a constant-region primer. Researchers made the TCR beta libraries by running three nested multiplex PCR rounds with slightly modified ARM-PCR. TRBV1-TRBV30 forward and Cbeta reverse primers drove the first two approximately 10-cycle rounds. Using its own MiXCR run on the multiplex PCR reads, TCRdb lists one record per CDR3 protein. The table has under 45,000 distinct CDR3 sequences, 70% to 85% seen once. Unsorted bulk tissue (roughly 19-31 mg) underwent RNA and DNA co-extraction. Sequencing was performed on liver tumor tissue from sampling region 4. The subset was: tumor region T4, right-lateral pole. These receptors were obtained from a man aged 35 to 55 with primary liver carcinoma and hepatitis B virus infection.

The chain links TRBV29-1 to TRBJ2-3, with TRBD2 matching 14 bases. Germline V gene data show CDR1 as SQVTM and CDR2 as ANQGSEA. CDR3 length equals 17 residues. As DNA, the CDR3 is TGCAGTACCGATGCGTTCGGGACTAGCGGGAGAACAGATACGCAGTATTTT. Its protein is CSTDAFGTSGRTDTQYF.

Details on this clonotype: The conserved final phenylalanine or tryptophan is absent from the CDR3, which likely points to a read error. The chain couples TRBV5-1 to TRBJ1-4; TRBD1 is a possible D gene (6 bases). The CDR3 totals 14 residues. Germline CDR1 reads SGHRS; CDR2 reads YFSETQ. CDR3 region: CARSLQGTNEKLFS. DNA for the CDR3: TGCGCCAGAAGCTTGCAGGGGACTAATGAAAAACTGTTTTCT.

As to this clonotype: A much larger clone is a single base away; this may be a read error. The J gene is TRBJ1-2, the V gene TRBV7-9; D gene ambiguous. Germline V lookup: CDR1 SEHNR, CDR2 FQNEAQ (reference sequence). The CDR3 sequence is 15 residues long. The chain's CDR3 is CTGSPSVGVSRGYTF. The CDR3 DNA reads as TGTACCGGCAGCCCTAGTGTTGGGGTTTCGAGAGGCTACACCTTC.

Note on this clonotype: An end of the junction does not agree with germline; a read error may underlie this. The V gene is TRBV11-1, the J gene TRBJ2-7, with D maybe TRBD2 (5 bases). Germline V gives CDR1 SGHAT, CDR2 FQDESV (reference sequence). The CDR3 is made up of 15 amino acids. The CDR3 coding sequence is TGTGCCAGCAGCTTAACGGGATGGGGAGAATACAAGCAGCACTTC. The encoded protein is CASSLTGWGEYKQHF. The full variable domain, its missing parts supplied by reference TRBV11-1 and TRBJ2-7, is EAEVAQSPRYKITEKSQAVAFWCDPISGHATLYWYRQILGQGPELLVQFQDESVVDDSQLPKDRFSAERLKGVDSTLKIQPAELGDSAMYLCASSLTGWGEYKQHFGPGTRLTVT.

A remark on this clonotype: Mismatch with germline at one junction end may stem from a read error. The gene calls are TRBV7-9 and TRBJ1-1, with D possibly TRBD1 on 5 matching bases. Germline CDR1 reads SEHNR; CDR2 reads FQNEAQ (reference sequence). This CDR3 comprises 14 residues. The CDR3 is CTSSLAGGNTEAFF. For the CDR3, the DNA is TGTACCAGCAGCTTAGCGGGGGGAAACACCGAAGCTTTCTTT.

About this clonotype itself: The CDR3 does not end in the conserved phenylalanine or tryptophan, so this is likely a read error. V gene TRBV12-3 or TRBV12-4 combines with J gene TRBJ1-5; the D is unclear. This CDR3 is 16 amino acids long. Here the CDR3 DNA reads TGTACCGGCAGTTTAGCCGTGGTATATAGCAATCAGCCCCAGCATTCT. It is translated as CTGSLAVVYSNQPQHS.

On this clonotype itself: Compared with germline, one end of the junction differs, possibly owing to a read error. The chain carries TRBV14 and TRBJ2-1; 8 bases map to TRBD2. CDR3 length: 16 amino acids. Germline V gives CDR1 SGHDN, CDR2 FVKESK. The CDR3 is CASSAVAGLVSNKQFF. CDR3 nucleotide sequence: TGTGCTAGCAGTGCCGTAGCGGGATTGGTAAGCAATAAGCAGTTCTTC.

In regard to this clonotype: An end of the junction does not agree with germline; a read error may underlie this. This sequence joins TRBV6-1 and TRBJ2-2, with 8 bases fitting TRBD1. This CDR3 spans 18 amino acids. CDR1 MNHNS and CDR2 SASEGT come from the germline V gene. CDR3 in amino acids: CVSRGPGQADAHTGELFF. The CDR3, as DNA: TGTGTCAGCAGAGGACCGGGACAGGCTGACGCGCACACCGGGGAGCTGTTTTTT.

This clonotype was seen only once. The junction shows a germline mismatch at one end, possibly a read error. J is TRBJ1-2 and V is TRBV7-9, with TRBD1 as a possible D gene (5 bases). The CDR3 runs to 14 residues. Germline CDR1 SEHNR, CDR2 FQNEAQ (reference sequence). The CDR3 nucleotides read TGTGCCAGCAGCATATCTGGGGGAGAGCTGGGTTACATCTTC. It encodes CASSISGGELGYIF.

On this clonotype itself: Because it lacks the conserved phenylalanine or tryptophan at the end, this CDR3 is likely a read error. The limits of the CDR3 on the DNA are not certain, so only TCRdb's listed CDR3 is given. The chain uses TRBV10-2 and TRBJ2-3; the table's D call, TRBD2, was not checked against the DNA. Germline CDR1 and CDR2: WSHSY and SAAADI. The CDR3 is made up of 15 amino acids, end residues included. The CDR3 region is CASSESKAGVDKQYY.

Remarks on this clonotype: The CDR3 carries no conserved terminal phenylalanine or tryptophan, so it likely arises from a read error. The V call is TRBV5-1, the J call TRBJ2-3; no firm D call. The CDR3 has 14 residues. CDR1 is SGHRS and CDR2 is YFSETQ in the germline V gene. CDR3 sequence: CAGSFHEITDTQYY. The DNA of the CDR3 is TGCGCCGGCAGCTTTCACGAGATCACAGATACGCAGTATTAT.

This clonotype was counted ten times or more. Since a much larger clone is just one base distant, this may be a read error. This chain uses TRBV6-2 or TRBV6-3 with TRBJ2-7; no clear D. Looked up from germline, CDR1 is MNHEY and CDR2 is SVGEGT. The CDR3 covers 12 residues. CDR3 region: CASSYSIYGQYF. The CDR3 DNA follows: TGTGCCAGCAGTTACTCGATCTACGGGCAGTACTTC.

Worth noting for this clonotype: Its ends do not fully match the called genes, so a read error is possible. V and J are TRBV11-1 and TRBJ2-2, with D possibly called TRBD1 or TRBD2 (5 bases each). Germline V lookup: CDR1 SGHAT, CDR2 FQDESV (reference sequence). This CDR3 has 13 amino acids. The CDR3 loop reads CASSFCDTGDLFF. The CDR3 coding sequence is TGTGCCAGCAGCTTTTGTGACACCGGGGACCTGTTTTTC.

The V call is TRBV7-9, the J call TRBJ1-2; 8 bases align to TRBD1. Per germline, CDR1 SEHNR and CDR2 FQNEAQ (reference sequence). CDR3 length: 14 residues. Trimming at V came to 9 bases and at J to 6 bases, leaving 12 bases not matched to a gene. The CDR3 coding sequence is TGTGCCAGGAGATGGGACAGGAGGTCTCATGGCTACACCTTC. As protein: CARRWDRRSHGYTF.

V usage is TRBV24-1 and J usage is TRBJ2-1, with D unclear. Per germline, CDR1 KGHDR and CDR2 SFDVKD. The CDR3 loop spans 15 amino acids. Trimming removed 10 bases from V and 3 bases from J, with 18 bases in between. The chain's CDR3 is CATGDFGRNYNEQFF. The CDR3 bases are TGTGCCACAGGTGATTTCGGCAGGAACTACAATGAGCAGTTCTTC.

This clonotype showed up just once. The V call is TRBV10-3, the J call TRBJ2-1; no reliable D call. This CDR3 has 12 amino acids. Germline CDR1 reads ENHRY; CDR2 reads SYGVKD. Trimming pared 6 bases from V and 16 bases from J, leaving 19 bases between. This CDR3 is CAISQGGYEYFF. In nucleotides, the CDR3 is TGTGCCATCAGCCAAGGTGGATATGAGTATTTCTTC.

V is TRBV29-1 and J is TRBJ2-7; D unresolved. Germline V gene lookup returns CDR1 SQVTM and CDR2 ANQGSEA. Deletions cut 7 bases from V and 2 bases from J, with 24 bases between. The CDR3 has 16 residues. DNA of the CDR3: TGCAGCGCCATGAAACCTGAGACCGGCACTCCCTACGAGCAGTACTTC. Translating gives CSAMKPETGTPYEQYF.

Concerning this clonotype itself: One base away lies a much larger clone, so this may be a sequencing read error. The rearrangement links TRBV5-1 to TRBJ1-1; D is unclear. This CDR3 spans 14 amino acids. Germline loops: CDR1 SGHRS, CDR2 YFSETQ. CDR3 coding DNA: TGCGACAGCAGCCTGGACGGCATGAACACTGAAGCTTACTTT. Protein: CDSSLDGMNTEAYF.